The 18 T cell receptor beta chains in this list originate from one sample, sequenced in a study of cytomegalovirus exposure and HLA in healthy donors. The PCR employed 60 Vbeta primers together with 13 Jbeta primers. Clones were sequenced by immunoSEQ multiplex PCR, and TCRdb holds only the in-frame ones, with some missing. The sample carries roughly 69,000 clones, 60% to 85% recorded once. Material for sequencing was PBMCs. Source of these receptors: a man in his late teens or twenties in good health and CMV-seronegative.

This clone was counted a single time. The chain recombines TRBV9 with TRBJ2-1, with 7 bases identical to TRBD2. The V gene end was trimmed by 2 bases and the J gene end by 5 bases; junction bases not matched to a gene: 4. The CDR3 extends over 14 amino acids. The germline V gene encodes CDR1 SGDLS and CDR2 YYNGEE. CDR3 amino acids: CASSVGTTDNEQFF. The CDR3 DNA reads as TGTGCCAGCAGCGTCGGGACTACTGACAATGAGCAGTTCTTC. The entire variable domain, with the rest obtained from reference TRBV9 and TRBJ2-1, is as follows: DSGVTQTPKHLITATGQRVTLRCSPRSGDLSVYWYQQSLDQGLQFLIQYYNGEERAKGNILERFSAQQFPDLHSELNLSSLELGDSALYFCASSVGTTDNEQFFGPGTRLTVL.

This clone was picked up a small number of times. The J gene is TRBJ1-5, the V gene TRBV2; the D gene is possibly TRBD1 (6 bases). The ends were cut back, 3 bases at V and 0 bases at J, with 9 bases in the middle. The CDR3 runs to 15 residues. Germline assignment: CDR1 SNHLY and CDR2 FYNNEI. CDR3 region: CASSENRASNQPQHF. The CDR3, as DNA: TGTGCCAGCAGTGAGAACAGGGCTAGCAATCAGCCCCAGCATTTT.

The V gene is TRBV5-6, the J gene TRBJ2-7; 8 bases agree with TRBD1. The V gene's germline CDR1 is SGHDT and CDR2 YYEEEE. The V segment lost 4 bases and the J segment 3 bases; nucleotides outside the gene matches: 3. CDR3 size: 13 residues. The CDR3: CASSITGGYEQYV. The DNA for the CDR3 is TGTGCCAGCAGCATTACAGGGGGCTACGAGCAGTACGTC.

This clone was found once. J is TRBJ2-1 and V is TRBV9; D possibly corresponds to TRBD1 (6 bases). The germline gives CDR1 SGDLS, CDR2 YYNGEE. V was shortened by 0 bases and J by 4 bases, with 11 bases between the two germline ends. The CDR3 spans 15 residues. Written as DNA, the CDR3 is TGTGCCAGCAGCGTAGGGGGGACACTTTACAATGAGCAGTTCTTC. The encoded protein is CASSVGGTLYNEQFF.

The chain combines TRBV25-1 with TRBJ1-6; D remains ambiguous. The CDR3 is 12 residues long. Trimming pared 5 bases from V and 7 bases from J, leaving 6 bases between. Germline CDR1 and CDR2: MGHDK and SYGVNS. CDR3 amino acids: CASSLPNSPLHF. The CDR3 DNA is TGTGCCAGCAGTCTTCCGAATTCACCCCTCCACTTT.

This clone was picked up one time. The genes are TRBV9 and TRBJ2-7; no clear D gene. CDR1 and CDR2 (germline): SGDLS, YYNGEE. V was trimmed by 4 bases and J by 2 bases, leaving 13 bases between them. The CDR3 is 14 amino acids. The CDR3 DNA reads TGTGCCAGCAGCCCTCGGTTACTCGCCTACGAGCAGTACTTC. Protein product: CASSPRLLAYEQYF.

This sequence joins TRBV27 and TRBJ1-2, with 12 bases fitting TRBD1. The CDR3 is 17 amino acids. The trim removed 5 bases at V and 1 base at J, leaving 8 bases unmatched. Germline lookup yields CDR1 MNHEY and CDR2 SMNVEV (reference sequence). As DNA, the CDR3 is TGTGCCAGCAGTGGAACCGGGACAGGGGGCCTTAACTATGGCTACACCTTC. This codes for CASSGTGTGGLNYGYTF.

This sequence joins TRBV18 and TRBJ2-3; 7 bases line up with TRBD2. The CDR3 loop spans 17 amino acids. Germline V gene lookup returns CDR1 KGHSH and CDR2 LQKENI. Losses at the gene ends were 3 bases for V and 0 bases for J; bases not matched to a gene: 9. The CDR3 is CASSPPGGHPSTDTQYF. The CDR3 DNA sequence: TGTGCCAGCTCACCGCCGGGAGGACATCCTAGCACAGATACGCAGTATTTT. The variable domain in full, with the rest retrieved from reference TRBV18 and TRBJ2-3, is NAGVMQNPRHLVRRRGQEARLRCSPMKGHSHVYWYRQLPEEGLKFMVYLQKENIIDESGMPKERFSAEFPKEGPSILRIQQVVRGDSAAYFCASSPPGGHPSTDTQYFGPGTRLTVL.

The rearrangement joins TRBV28 to TRBJ2-5, with D possibly matching TRBD2 (5 bases). There are 14 residues in the CDR3. The germline V gene has CDR1 MDHEN and CDR2 SYDVKM. Trimming pared 7 bases from V and 0 bases from J, leaving 12 bases between. In DNA, the CDR3 is TGTGCCAGCACCCCGGGGTGGTACCAAGAGACCCAGTACTTC. This encodes CASTPGWYQETQYF. Variable domain in full (rest from reference TRBV28 and TRBJ2-5): DVKVTQSSRYLVKRTGEKVFLECVQDMDHENMFWYRQDPGLGLRLIYFSYDVKMKEKGDIPEGYSVSREKKERFSLILESASTNQTSMYLCASTPGWYQETQYFGPGTRLLVL.

The gene calls are TRBV12-2 and TRBJ2-5; whether TRBD1, the table's D call, matches the DNA was not checked. TRBV12-2 is termed a pseudogene. This CDR3 has 12 residues. The CDR3 region is CASRPDGETQYF. DNA for the CDR3: TGTGCAAGTCGCCCCGATGGCGAGACCCAGTACTTC.

This clone turned up a few times. This rearrangement joins TRBV6-5 to TRBJ2-7; 10 nucleotides line up with TRBD1. The CDR3 contains 16 residues. V shed 0 bases, J shed 4 bases, and the junction held 6 bases outside the gene matches. Per germline, CDR1 MNHEY and CDR2 SVGAGI. The DNA of the CDR3 is TGTGCCAGCAGTTACTCGACGGGACAGGGGAATTACGAGCAGTACTTC. Encoded protein: CASSYSTGQGNYEQYF.

The chain joins TRBV9 to TRBJ2-7; TRBD2 matches at 8 bases. With V trimmed by 4 bases and J by 5 bases, 8 bases remained unmatched. Germline CDR1 is SGDLS and CDR2 is YYNGEE. CDR3 length equals 14 residues. CDR3 sequence reads: CASSSRGGYDEQYF. CDR3 DNA: TGTGCCAGCAGCTCCCGGGGGGGGTACGACGAGCAGTACTTC.

The gene calls are TRBV9 and TRBJ1-4; weak D call: TRBD1 (6 bases). Trimming left V 2 bases short and J 5 bases short, with 10 bases between. Germline V lookup: CDR1 SGDLS, CDR2 YYNGEE. CDR3 size: 14 residues. The CDR3 DNA is TGTGCCAGCAGCGTTCGAGGGGGAAATGAAAAACTGTTTTTT. Its protein is CASSVRGGNEKLFF.

CDR3 residues: CASSLGGVNTEAFF. The CDR3 nucleotides are TGCGCCAGCAGCTTGGGCGGGGTGAACACTGAAGCTTTCTTT. This chain joins TRBV5-1 and TRBJ1-1; no clear D. This CDR3 has 14 amino acids. Per the germline V gene, CDR1 is SGHRS and CDR2 is YFSETQ. V lost 0 bases to trimming and J lost 0 bases, with 6 bases between them.

The chain carries TRBV5-6 and TRBJ2-3, with 10 bases lining up with TRBD2. Germline V gene lookup returns CDR1 SGHDT and CDR2 YYEEEE. The CDR3 length is 17 residues. The ends lost 4 bases at V and 2 bases at J; junction bases unmatched: 10. The CDR3 DNA is TGTGCCAGCAGCCATGACGTAGCGGGGGGAAACACAGATACGCAGTATTTT. Protein: CASSHDVAGGNTDTQYF.

The chain carries TRBV18 and TRBJ2-3; D remains ambiguous. V lost 2 bases and J lost 1, with 4 bases in between. This CDR3 spans 13 amino acids. CDR1 and CDR2 (germline): KGHSH, LQKENI. The CDR3, as DNA: TGTGCCAGCTCACCATCTGGCACAGATACGCAGTATTTT. This encodes CASSPSGTDTQYF.

The genes are TRBV5-1 and TRBJ2-5; the match to TRBD1 covers 9 bases. CDR1 and CDR2 from the germline V gene are SGHRS and YFSETQ. The CDR3 sequence is 15 residues long. Trimming cost V 0 bases and J 5 bases; bases outside gene matches: 5. CDR3 bases: TGCGCCAGCAGCTTGGGGGACAGGGTTCCGGAGACCCAGTACTTC. Its protein is CASSLGDRVPETQYF.

Only a few counts were recorded for this clone. This chain links TRBV5-8 with TRBJ2-6; D ambiguous. The CDR3 loop spans 15 amino acids. Germline-derived CDR1 and CDR2 are SGHTS and YDEGEE. Trimming removed 0 bases from V and 4 bases from J, with 8 bases in between. As DNA, the CDR3 is TGTGCCAGCAGCTTGGCCAGGTCAGGGGCCAACGTCCTGACTTTC. Residues: CASSLARSGANVLTF. The full variable domain, with the rest looked up from reference TRBV5-8 and TRBJ2-6, is EAGVTQSPTHLIKTRGQQATLRCSPISGHTSVYWYQQALGLGLQFLLWYDEGEERNRGNFPPRFSGRQFPNYSSELNVNALELEDSALYLCASSLARSGANVLTFGAGSRLTVL.